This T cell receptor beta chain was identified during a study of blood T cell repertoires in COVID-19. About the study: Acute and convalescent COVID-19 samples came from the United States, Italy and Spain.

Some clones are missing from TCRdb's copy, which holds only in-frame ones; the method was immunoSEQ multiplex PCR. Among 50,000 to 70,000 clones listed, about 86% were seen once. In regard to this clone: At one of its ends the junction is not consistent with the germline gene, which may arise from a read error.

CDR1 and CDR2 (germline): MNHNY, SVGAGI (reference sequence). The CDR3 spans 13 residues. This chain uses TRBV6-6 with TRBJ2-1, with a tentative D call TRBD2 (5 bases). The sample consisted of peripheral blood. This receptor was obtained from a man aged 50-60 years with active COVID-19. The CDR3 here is CASSHSRGNEQFF. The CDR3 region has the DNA TGTGCCAGCAGTCACTCACGGGGCAATGAGCAGTTCTTC.